This section outlines one T cell receptor (beta chain) sequence together with its context. The target of this receptor is not known. No much larger clone exists at a distance of one base, and base qualities are not known. What the time point label conveys for this sample: about 28 days (+/-7) after the second vaccine dose. Because spike-specific TCR depth and breadth did not differ between the two schedules, AZD1222 recipients who got a second dose at roughly 4 weeks were pooled with those who got a second dose at roughly 12 weeks. Samples from vaccinated people were obtained from the UK trials COV001 and COV002, which included a single-blind randomized controlled phase 2/3 trial of AZD1222 (ChAdOx1 nCoV-19) in healthy adults. For TCRbeta chain sequencing, PBMC samples were collected from trial participants at day 0 and at day 28 after the second dose. This entry belongs to a study of T cell responses to AZD1222 COVID-19 vaccine (dated by TCRdb to about 2021). As for the study more broadly: A total of 233 trial participants underwent TCR sequencing, of whom some 210 received two doses of AZD1222 and 26 received two doses of the MenACWY control vaccine. Trial participants were enrolled into age subgroups of 18-55, 56-69 and 70-plus years, which contained about 150, 28 and 57 TCR-sequenced participants, respectively.

The CDR3 regions of human TCRbeta chains were analyzed by immunosequencing. On the authors' methods: TCRs in the repertoires were compared against a reference library of SARS-CoV-2-specific TCRs that had been generated with the MIRA antigen-specificity platform. Breadth was defined as the fraction of unique TCRs that were SARS-CoV-2-associated, and depth was defined as the fraction of total T cells that were SARS-CoV-2-associated. Each spike-specific TCR was assigned to its reactive spike region and to a CD4 or CD8 class using the MIRA data. Log10-transformed breadth and depth values were compared by one-way ANOVA with Sidak's multiple comparisons tests. TCRdb stores this immuneACCESS table with in-frame sequences only. Part of the clones is absent; in the studies checked, under half of the shortfall reflects unresolved V genes, and no reason is known for the rest. The D gene and trimming were derived from the DNA, and the V and J assignments and clone size from that table. The table for this sample lists 90,000 to 120,000 clones; approximately 90% of them were counted only once. The ten biggest clones cover 5% to 8% of the sample.

Summary of the overall study and its limitations: A significant rise in spike-specific TCR breadth and depth was observed after two AZD1222 doses relative to day 0 and relative to MenACWY recipients. Vaccine-associated CD4 TCRs spanned the whole spike protein, with dominant responses in regions 160-218 and 743-854. The 56-69-year group was small, and its depth increase did not reach significance, likely because of low power. Reportedly, close to half of the unique spike-specific TCRs recognized epitopes lying outside the regions that are mutated in the B.1.351 and B.1.1.7 variants. Most participants were white British and females outnumbered males, and the authors suggested that clonal diversity may have been underestimated. No day 14 peak-response samples were available, so repertoires were characterized only after the peak T cell response. Only five or six AZD1222 recipients were SARS-CoV-2 seropositive at baseline, limiting conclusions about previously exposed vaccinees.

V is cut by 6 bases and J by 7 bases, and the space between the germline ends is 3 bases. CDR1 is given as SQVTM and CDR2 as ANQGSEA, both from the germline V gene. Including the terminal cysteine and phenylalanine, the CDR3 comprises 8 residues. Of all the DNA, just the CDR3 is kept, 24 bases in frame from base 1. This receptor was taken from an adult who received the AZD1222 COVID-19 vaccine. In this chain, TRBV29-1 is recombined with TRBJ1-2; the D segment cannot be called with confidence. The material was peripheral blood, obtained 28 days after the second AZD1222 dose. The DNA sequence is TGCAGCGTGGGTGGCTACACCTTC. This sequence encodes CSVGGYTF.